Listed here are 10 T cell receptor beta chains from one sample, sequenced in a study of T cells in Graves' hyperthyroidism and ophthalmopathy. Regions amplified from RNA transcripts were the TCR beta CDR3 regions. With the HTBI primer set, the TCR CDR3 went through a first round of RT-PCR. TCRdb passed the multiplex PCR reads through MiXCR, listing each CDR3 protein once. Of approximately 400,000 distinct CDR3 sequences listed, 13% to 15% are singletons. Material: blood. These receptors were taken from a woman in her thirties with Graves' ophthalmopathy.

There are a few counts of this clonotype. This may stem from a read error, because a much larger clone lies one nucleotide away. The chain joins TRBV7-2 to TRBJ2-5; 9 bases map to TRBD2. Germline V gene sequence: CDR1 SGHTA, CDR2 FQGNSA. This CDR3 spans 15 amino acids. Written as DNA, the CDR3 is TGTGCCAGCACCTCCGGACTAGCGAACCAAGAGGCCCAGTACTTC. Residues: CASTSGLANQEAQYF.

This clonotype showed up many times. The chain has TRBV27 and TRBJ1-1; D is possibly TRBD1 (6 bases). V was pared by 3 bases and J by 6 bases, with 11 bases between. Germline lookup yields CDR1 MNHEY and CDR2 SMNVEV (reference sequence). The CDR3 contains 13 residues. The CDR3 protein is CASSFGGGAEAFF. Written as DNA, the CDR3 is TGTGCCAGCAGTTTCGGGGGGGGCGCTGAAGCTTTCTTT.

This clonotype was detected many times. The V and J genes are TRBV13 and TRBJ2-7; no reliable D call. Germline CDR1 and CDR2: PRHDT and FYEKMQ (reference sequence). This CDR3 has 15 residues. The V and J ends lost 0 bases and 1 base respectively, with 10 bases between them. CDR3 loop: CASSLGRVSSYEQYF. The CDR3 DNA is TGTGCCAGCAGCTTAGGCCGTGTTTCATCCTACGAGCAGTACTTC.

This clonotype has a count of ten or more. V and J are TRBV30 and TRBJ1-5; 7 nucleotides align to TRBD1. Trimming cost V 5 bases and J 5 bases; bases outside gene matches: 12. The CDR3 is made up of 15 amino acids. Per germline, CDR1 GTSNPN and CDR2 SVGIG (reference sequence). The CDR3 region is CAWSLTGTDYQPQHF. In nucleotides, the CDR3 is TGTGCCTGGTCTCTAACCGGGACAGACTATCAGCCCCAGCATTTT.

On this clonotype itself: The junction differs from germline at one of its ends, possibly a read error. The CDR3 DNA sequence: TGCGCCATCAGCTTGGGTCACAGCGCCGGGGAGCTGTTTTTT. This sequence encodes CAISLGHSAGELFF. The chain is built from TRBV5-1 and TRBJ2-2; no definite D call. Germline V gives CDR1 SGHRS, CDR2 YFSETQ. The CDR3 consists of 14 residues. The complete variable domain, with remaining parts taken from reference TRBV5-1 and TRBJ2-2, reads KAGVTQTPRYLIKTRGQQVTLSCSPISGHRSVSWYQQTPGQGLQFLFEYFSETQRNKGNFPGRFSGRQFSNSRSEMNVSTLELGDSALYLCAISLGHSAGELFFGEGSRLTVL.

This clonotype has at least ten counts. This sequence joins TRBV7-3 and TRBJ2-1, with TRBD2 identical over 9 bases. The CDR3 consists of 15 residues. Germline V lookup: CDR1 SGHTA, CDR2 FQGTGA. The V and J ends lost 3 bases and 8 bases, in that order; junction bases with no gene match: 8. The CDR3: CASSLGGLAAYEQFF. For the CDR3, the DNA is TGTGCCAGCAGCTTGGGGGGACTAGCCGCATATGAGCAGTTCTTC. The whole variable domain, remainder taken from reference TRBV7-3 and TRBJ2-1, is GAGVSQTPSNKVTEKGKYVELRCDPISGHTALYWYRQSLGQGPEFLIYFQGTGAADDSGLPNDRFFAVRPEGSVSTLKIQRTERGDSAVYLCASSLGGLAAYEQFFGPGTRLTVL.

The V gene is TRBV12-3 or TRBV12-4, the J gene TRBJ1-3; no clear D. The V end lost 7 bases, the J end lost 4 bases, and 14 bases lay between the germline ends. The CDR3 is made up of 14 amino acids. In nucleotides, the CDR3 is TGTGCCAGCACCCCAGAGGGAGACGGAAACACCATATATTTT. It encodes CASTPEGDGNTIYF.

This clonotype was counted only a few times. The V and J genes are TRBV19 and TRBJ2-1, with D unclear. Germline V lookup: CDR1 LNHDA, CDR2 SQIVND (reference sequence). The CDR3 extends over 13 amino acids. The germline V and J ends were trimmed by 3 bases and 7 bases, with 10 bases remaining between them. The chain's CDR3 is CASSIGSMNEQFF. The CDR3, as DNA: TGTGCCAGTAGTATCGGCAGTATGAATGAGCAGTTCTTC.

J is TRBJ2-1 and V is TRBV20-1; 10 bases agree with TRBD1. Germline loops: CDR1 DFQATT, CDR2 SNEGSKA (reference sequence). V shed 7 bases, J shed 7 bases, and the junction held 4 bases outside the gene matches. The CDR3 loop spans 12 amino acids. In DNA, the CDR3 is TGCAGTGGGGGACAGGGGTTTAATGAGCAGTTCTTC. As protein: CSGGQGFNEQFF.

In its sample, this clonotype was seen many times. The CDR3 DNA follows: TGTGCCAGTAGTATAGGAGGCTTGAGAGGACGACGATGGACTGATACGCAGTATTTT. Its translation: CASSIGGLRGRRWTDTQYF. The chain is built from TRBV19 and TRBJ2-3; a weak D match, TRBD2 (5 bases). This CDR3 has 19 residues. The V end lost 1 base, the J end lost 6 bases, and 26 bases lay between the germline ends. The germline V gene has CDR1 LNHDA and CDR2 SQIVND (reference sequence).